Below, 32 T cell receptor beta chains from the same sample are listed, as sequenced in a study of T cells after yellow fever vaccination. TCRdb fed the 5' RACE reads into MiXCR, producing one record per CDR3 protein. The sample has hundreds of thousands of distinct CDR3 sequences; 7.5% to 9% are singletons. Sequencing used PBMCs, obtained on the day of the first yellow fever vaccination. The receptors were sampled from a young man who received the YFV17D yellow fever vaccine.

This clonotype came up many times. The chain joins TRBV12-3 or TRBV12-4 to TRBJ2-7; 7 nucleotides line up with TRBD1. V shed 6 bases, J shed 4 bases, and the junction held 18 bases outside the gene matches. CDR3 length equals 17 residues. The CDR3 protein is CASSSTIVPGQRYEQYF. DNA of the CDR3: TGTGCCAGCAGCTCGACCATAGTTCCGGGACAGAGATACGAGCAGTACTTC.

This clonotype showed up many times. The V call is TRBV5-1, the J call TRBJ2-7, with TRBD1 matching 7 bases. Germline-derived CDR1 and CDR2 are SGHRS and YFSETQ. This CDR3 spans 15 amino acids. Losses at the gene ends were 4 bases for V and 0 bases for J; bases not matched to a gene: 7. CDR3 nucleotides: TGCGCCAGCAGCCCTAGGACAGGATACTCCTACGAGCAGTACTTC. Encoded protein: CASSPRTGYSYEQYF.

This chain uses TRBV4-3 with TRBJ1-4; D is undetermined. The CDR3 runs 16 residues. The germline V gene encodes CDR1 LGHNA and CDR2 YSLEER. Trimming pared 3 bases from V and 5 bases from J, leaving 16 bases between. In DNA, the CDR3 is TGCGCCAGCAGCCAGGAAAGTTGGAGGCCCAATGAAAAACTGTTTTTT. It translates to CASSQESWRPNEKLFF.

The sample holds a few counts of this clonotype. V gene TRBV20-1 combines with J gene TRBJ2-7, with D possibly TRBD1 on 6 matching bases. CDR1 DFQATT and CDR2 SNEGSKA come from the germline V gene (reference sequence). This CDR3 has 13 amino acids. The DNA of the CDR3 is TGCAGTGTCAGACAGGATCCCTCCTCCGAGCAGTACGTC. Translation gives CSVRQDPSSEQYV.

This clonotype has more than one count but fewer than ten. V is TRBV12-3 or TRBV12-4 and J is TRBJ2-3; 10 positions agree with TRBD1. The CDR3 spans 16 residues. Trimming took 5 bases from V and 2 from J; bases not matched to a gene: 7. DNA for the CDR3: TGTGCCAGCAGTACTGGACAGGGGGAGGACACAGATACGCAGTATTTT. Residues: CASSTGQGEDTDTQYF.

The CDR3 reads CAISESTSLQETQYF. Written as DNA, the CDR3 is TGTGCCATCAGTGAGTCGACATCATTGCAAGAGACCCAGTACTTC. This chain joins TRBV10-3 and TRBJ2-5; D call uncertain. The germline CDR1 and CDR2 sequences are ENHRY and SYGVKD. V was clipped by 0 bases and J by 2 bases, with 10 bases between them. The CDR3 contains 15 residues.

This chain uses TRBV4-1 with TRBJ1-6, with no clear D. The V gene lost 0 bases and the J gene lost 9 bases, with 9 bases spanning the gap. The CDR3 has 14 residues. Germline values: CDR1 MGHRA, CDR2 YSYEKL. CDR3 sequence reads: CASSQDLDSSPLHF. CDR3 in DNA: TGCGCCAGCAGCCAAGATCTGGATAGTTCACCCCTCCACTTT.

This clonotype was seen a handful of times. The chain recombines TRBV20-1 with TRBJ2-5; the D gene could be TRBD1 or TRBD2 (5 bases each). Per the germline V gene, CDR1 is DFQATT and CDR2 is SNEGSKA (reference sequence). The CDR3 length is 12 residues. Trimming took 6 bases from V and 1 from J, leaving 9 bases between them. Here the CDR3 reads CSAEGTQETQYF. The DNA of the CDR3 is TGCAGTGCCGAGGGGACCCAAGAGACCCAGTACTTC.

This clonotype showed up many times. The gene calls are TRBV7-8 and TRBJ1-2; D remains unclear. V was cut by 0 bases and J by 7 bases, with 15 bases left in between. This CDR3 contains 15 residues. Germline CDR1 reads SGHVS; CDR2 reads FQNEAQ. This CDR3 is CASSLAAGTYPGYTF. The CDR3 DNA sequence: TGTGCCAGCAGCTTAGCGGCAGGCACGTATCCTGGCTACACCTTC.

This clonotype was detected a few times. The V call is TRBV7-9, the J call TRBJ1-1, with 7 bases that match TRBD1. The CDR3 has 16 residues. The V gene end was trimmed by 0 bases and the J gene end by 7 bases; junction bases not matched to a gene: 11. In germline, CDR1 is SEHNR, CDR2 FQNEAQ (reference sequence). The CDR3 nucleotides are TGTGCCAGCAGCTTAGCGGAGGGGGCTCGGAAAAGTGAAGCTTTCTTT. Protein product: CASSLAEGARKSEAFF.

V is TRBV27 and J is TRBJ2-7; 9 bases agree with TRBD1. The V gene end was trimmed by 5 bases and the J gene end by 5 bases; junction bases not matched to a gene: 10. Germline CDR1 reads MNHEY; CDR2 reads SMNVEV (reference sequence). The CDR3 is made up of 15 amino acids. CDR3 loop: CASSPRTGVKDEQYF. CDR3 in DNA: TGTGCCAGCAGTCCTCGGACAGGGGTAAAGGACGAGCAGTACTTC.

The gene calls are TRBV6-5 and TRBJ2-2; unclear D gene. V was cut by 0 bases and J by 2 bases, with 7 bases left in between. Germline CDR1 and CDR2: MNHEY and SVGAGI. The CDR3 extends over 15 amino acids. The CDR3 loop reads CASSYSHSNTGELFF. The CDR3 DNA reads TGTGCCAGCAGTTACTCCCATTCAAACACCGGGGAGCTGTTTTTT.

In its sample, this clonotype was seen a few times. The chain has TRBV7-6 and TRBJ1-1; D may be TRBD1 (5 bases). The CDR3 totals 14 residues. Per germline, CDR1 SGHVS and CDR2 FNYEAQ. V was pared by 5 bases and J by 1 base, with 11 bases between. CDR3 in DNA: TGTGCCAGCAGCCGATTCAGGGAGAACACTGAAGCTTTCTTT. It encodes CASSRFRENTEAFF.

The chain combines TRBV7-2 with TRBJ1-1; D gene unclear. V lost 3 bases and J lost 0, with 11 bases in between. Germline V gives CDR1 SGHTA, CDR2 FQGNSA. The CDR3 is made up of 15 amino acids. CDR3 coding DNA: TGTGCCAGCAGCTTTTCGTCAGGCTTGAACACTGAAGCTTTCTTT. It translates to CASSFSSGLNTEAFF.

This clonotype was found a few times. The gene calls are TRBV12-3 or TRBV12-4 and TRBJ1-4; 7 bases line up with TRBD1. The J segment lost 8 bases and the V segment lost 5 bases, leaving 8 bases of the junction unmatched. CDR3 length: 14 residues. The CDR3 DNA follows: TGTGCCAGCAGTAATCAGGGGGTAGGAGAAAAACTGTTTTTT. This gives the protein CASSNQGVGEKLFF.

This clonotype was detected only a few times. At one end the junction does not follow the germline gene, possibly because of a read error. V gene TRBV7-9 combines with J gene TRBJ2-1; perhaps D is TRBD1 or TRBD2 (5 bases each). CDR3 length equals 15 residues. CDR1 is SEHNR and CDR2 is FQNEAQ in the germline V gene (reference sequence). The CDR3 sequence: CASSLGPGAGNEQFF. CDR3 sequence (DNA): TGTGCCAGCAGTTTAGGGCCCGGGGCTGGGAATGAGCAGTTCTTC.

This clonotype was counted at least ten times. This chain joins TRBV5-1 and TRBJ2-5; D is unresolved. Trimming took off 1 base at V and 3 bases at J, with 19 bases between the two ends. The CDR3 sequence is 17 residues long. Germline CDR1 reads SGHRS; CDR2 reads YFSETQ. The CDR3 spells CASSLNPGPRREETQYF. CDR3 coding DNA: TGCGCCAGCAGCTTGAATCCGGGTCCCCGTCGGGAAGAGACCCAGTACTTC.

This clonotype has more than one count but fewer than ten. The chain carries TRBV7-8 and TRBJ2-3; 11 bases are shared with TRBD2. Germline loops: CDR1 SGHVS, CDR2 FQNEAQ. This CDR3 has 16 amino acids. Losses at the gene ends were 6 bases for V and 2 bases for J; bases not matched to a gene: 7. CDR3 residues: CASRATTSGVTDTQYF. DNA for the CDR3: TGTGCCAGCAGAGCTACGACTAGCGGGGTCACAGATACGCAGTATTTT.

The rearrangement links TRBV4-1 to TRBJ1-2; no reliable D call. The CDR3 contains 15 residues. V lost 0 bases and J lost 2, with 10 bases in between. In germline, CDR1 is MGHRA, CDR2 YSYEKL. CDR3: CASSQEAYSNYGYTF. CDR3 sequence (DNA): TGCGCCAGCAGCCAAGAGGCGTATTCAAACTATGGCTACACCTTC.

This clonotype has a count of ten or more. CDR3 bases: TGCAGTGCTAGACGAGGGCCCACCGGGGAGCTGTTTTTT. This codes for CSARRGPTGELFF. The chain links TRBV20-1 to TRBJ2-2, with a weak D call TRBD2 (5 bases). V was shortened by 2 bases and J by 4 bases, with 8 bases between the two germline ends. This CDR3 has 13 residues. Germline lookup yields CDR1 DFQATT and CDR2 SNEGSKA (reference sequence).

The genes are TRBV10-3 and TRBJ1-5; D may be TRBD1 (6 bases). The CDR3 extends over 15 amino acids. Germline V gene lookup returns CDR1 ENHRY and CDR2 SYGVKD. The V and J ends lost 4 bases and 0 bases respectively, with 10 bases between them. CDR3 amino acids: CAISGAGDSNQPQHF. CDR3 bases: TGTGCCATCAGTGGGGCAGGGGATAGCAATCAGCCCCAGCATTTT.

The chain links TRBV7-9 to TRBJ2-3, with 7 bases lining up with TRBD2. CDR3 size: 15 residues. V was clipped by 5 bases and J by 2 bases; unmatched bases: 7. Germline assignment: CDR1 SEHNR and CDR2 FQNEAQ (reference sequence). CDR3 region: CASSGIAGFTDTQYF. The CDR3 DNA reads as TGTGCCAGCAGCGGAATAGCGGGCTTCACAGATACGCAGTATTTT.

This clonotype has a handful of counts. The chain couples TRBV7-2 to TRBJ2-5; D possibly corresponds to TRBD2 (7 bases). The CDR3 contains 17 residues. V was trimmed by 5 bases and J by 3 bases, leaving 22 bases between them. The germline V gene encodes CDR1 SGHTA and CDR2 FQGNSA. The CDR3 region has the DNA TGTGCCAGCAGCCGGGGATCGGCGGGGGCTCAAAAAGAGACCCAGTACTTC. Its translation is CASSRGSAGAQKETQYF.

The gene calls are TRBV7-2 and TRBJ1-6; D ambiguous. The CDR3 consists of 15 residues. Germline loops: CDR1 SGHTA, CDR2 FQGNSA. V was cut by 4 bases and J by 0 bases, with 7 bases left in between. The CDR3 is CASSSVSSYNSPLHF. Here the CDR3 DNA reads TGTGCCAGCAGCTCCGTGAGCTCCTATAATTCACCCCTCCACTTT.

This clonotype was counted only a few times. The genes are TRBV7-9 and TRBJ2-1, with D unclear. Germline V gene data show CDR1 as SEHNR and CDR2 as FQNEAQ (reference sequence). V lost 1 base to trimming and J lost 9 bases, with 13 bases between them. The CDR3 is 14 residues long. The CDR3 loop is CASSLVLPQSEQFF. The CDR3 DNA reads as TGTGCCAGCAGCTTAGTACTCCCACAGTCTGAGCAGTTCTTC.

The chain uses TRBV20-1 and TRBJ2-2; D might be TRBD2 (6 bases). This CDR3 is 14 amino acids long. Trimming left V 3 bases short and J 3 bases short, with 11 bases between. Per germline, CDR1 DFQATT and CDR2 SNEGSKA (reference sequence). CDR3 loop: CSARSGVDTGELFF. CDR3 sequence (DNA): TGCAGTGCTAGGTCGGGGGTCGACACCGGGGAGCTGTTTTTT.

This clonotype was counted a few times. This sequence joins TRBV28 and TRBJ2-7; D is ambiguous. Trimming removed 3 bases from V and 2 bases from J, with 8 bases in between. Germline loops: CDR1 MDHEN, CDR2 SYDVKM. There are 13 residues in the CDR3. The CDR3 here is CASSLDQTYEQYF. The CDR3 DNA is TGTGCCAGCAGTTTGGACCAGACCTACGAGCAGTACTTC.

This clonotype appeared many times. The chain couples TRBV5-1 to TRBJ1-1; perhaps TRBD1 as D (5 bases). The V end was cut by 3 bases, the J end by 1 base, with 10 bases between. CDR3 length: 14 residues. Germline V gives CDR1 SGHRS, CDR2 YFSETQ. The CDR3 coding sequence is TGCGCCAGCAGCTCAGGGACGGCGAACACTGAAGCTTTCTTT. The encoded protein is CASSSGTANTEAFF.

The gene calls are TRBV4-1 and TRBJ2-5; D gene ambiguous. The CDR3 runs 13 residues. Trimming left V 1 base short and J 4 bases short, with 7 bases between. From germline, CDR1 is MGHRA and CDR2 YSYEKL. This CDR3 is CASSQGSPETQYF. Written as DNA, the CDR3 is TGCGCCAGCAGCCAAGGGTCCCCAGAGACCCAGTACTTC.

Many counts were recorded for this clonotype. This sequence joins TRBV5-4 and TRBJ2-5, with 10 nucleotides matching TRBD2. CDR3 length: 14 residues. V shed 5 bases, J shed 2 bases, and the junction held 3 bases outside the gene matches. From germline, CDR1 is SGHNT and CDR2 YYREEE (reference sequence). This chain's CDR3 is CASSRTSGQETQYF. CDR3 in DNA: TGTGCCAGCAGTCGGACTAGCGGACAAGAGACCCAGTACTTC.

J is TRBJ1-1 and V is TRBV12-3 or TRBV12-4; the D is unclear. This CDR3 region has 14 residues. Trimming took off 5 bases at V and 5 bases at J, with 15 bases between the two ends. In DNA form, the CDR3 reads TGTGCCAGCAGTCCCCATCTTTTAGGGACTGAAGCTTTCTTT. Encoded protein: CASSPHLLGTEAFF.

This clonotype was recorded a few times. The chain joins TRBV20-1 to TRBJ2-7, with D possibly being TRBD1 (6 bases). CDR1 and CDR2 (germline): DFQATT, SNEGSKA (reference sequence). The CDR3 length is 12 residues. Trimming pared 4 bases from V and 8 bases from J, leaving 15 bases between. CDR3 protein: CSATGYRAQQYV. The CDR3 nucleotides are TGCAGTGCTACAGGCTACAGGGCACAGCAGTACGTC.